Each of the 28 T cell receptor beta chains below was sequenced from the same sample in a study of blood T cells in healthy people across ages. A J-beta primer mix and a sample-barcoded 5' primer were used in a second PCR of roughly 6 to 11 cycles. TCRdb re-analysed the 5' RACE reads in MiXCR, keeping a single row per CDR3 protein. The sample includes about 580,000 distinct CDR3 sequences, around half of them seen just once. Sequencing was carried out using blood. The receptors come from a man at least 80 years old in good health.

The chain uses TRBV10-3 and TRBJ2-7, with D possibly matching TRBD1 (6 bases). The germline V and J ends were trimmed by 4 bases and 5 bases, with 9 bases remaining between them. The length of the CDR3 is 12 residues. CDR1 is ENHRY, CDR2 SYGVKD, per germline. CDR3 in DNA: TGTGCCATCAGTGCCAAGGGGGACGAGCAGTACTTC. It translates to CAISAKGDEQYF.

This clonotype showed up just a few times. The chain joins TRBV5-1 to TRBJ2-5, with no clear D. Germline CDR1 and CDR2: SGHRS and YFSETQ. The CDR3 is 15 amino acids. The V end lost 0 bases, the J end lost 11 bases, and 20 bases lay between the germline ends. CDR3 DNA: TGCGCCAGCAGCTTGGAAGACACCCGGGTTGTGGAGCAGTACTTC. Its translation: CASSLEDTRVVEQYF.

The chain carries TRBV20-1 and TRBJ2-7, with 7 bases lining up with TRBD2. The CDR3 is 15 amino acids. Per the germline V gene, CDR1 is DFQATT and CDR2 is SNEGSKA (reference sequence). The V and J ends lost 6 bases and 0 bases, in that order; junction bases with no gene match: 11. Here the CDR3 reads CSALSGGENSYEQYF. For the CDR3, the DNA is TGCAGTGCGCTCTCTGGGGGGGAGAACTCCTACGAGCAGTACTTC.

The genes are TRBV7-9 and TRBJ1-2, with unresolved D. The CDR3 sequence is 15 residues long. Per germline, CDR1 SEHNR and CDR2 FQNEAQ (reference sequence). V lost 2 bases and J lost 0, with 10 bases in between. The CDR3 DNA sequence: TGTGCCAGCAGCTTAAGGGCAGAAGCTAACTATGGCTACACCTTC. Translating gives CASSLRAEANYGYTF. Drawing the rest from reference TRBV7-9 and TRBJ1-2, the complete variable domain is DTGVSQNPRHKITKRGQNVTFRCDPISEHNRLYWYRQTLGQGPEFLTYFQNEAQLEKSRLLSDRFSAERPKGSFSTLEIQRTEQGDSAMYLCASSLRAEANYGYTFGSGTRLTVV.

This clonotype has a handful of counts. This chain uses TRBV18 with TRBJ2-7; 9 nucleotides line up with TRBD1. Germline V gene lookup returns CDR1 KGHSH and CDR2 LQKENI. J gave up 3 bases and V 5 bases, and 5 bases lay outside the gene matches. The CDR3 has 14 residues. The CDR3 DNA reads as TGTGCCAGCTCAACCGGGACAGGGCACTACGAGCAGTACTTC. Translating gives CASSTGTGHYEQYF.

The chain uses TRBV20-1 and TRBJ2-1; TRBD2 aligns across 12 bases. V gave up 6 bases and J gave up 0 bases; unmatched junction bases: 6. CDR3 length: 16 amino acids. Germline CDR1 reads DFQATT; CDR2 reads SNEGSKA (reference sequence). CDR3 nucleotides: TGCAGTGCGAGGGGACTAGCGGGCACCTCCTACAATGAGCAGTTCTTC. It is translated as CSARGLAGTSYNEQFF.

The chain uses TRBV3-1 and TRBJ1-1, with a weak D call TRBD1 (5 bases). This CDR3 has 15 residues. In germline, CDR1 is LGHDT, CDR2 YNNKEL (reference sequence). Trimming removed 0 bases from V and 1 base from J, with 9 bases in between. The CDR3 bases are TGTGCCAGCAGCCAAGAAGGTGGGGGGAACACTGAAGCTTTCTTT. Protein product: CASSQEGGGNTEAFF.

This chain uses TRBV5-1 with TRBJ2-1, with 10 bases that match TRBD2. This CDR3 has 15 residues. Germline assignment: CDR1 SGHRS and CDR2 YFSETQ. V trimming: 3 bases; J trimming: 6 bases; junction bases outside the gene matches: 6. In DNA form, the CDR3 reads TGCGCCAGCAGCTCGCAGCGGGGGGGCCGCAATGAGCAGTTCTTC. Protein: CASSSQRGGRNEQFF.

The chain couples TRBV27 to TRBJ2-7; D is ambiguous. The V gene lost 5 bases and the J gene lost 6 bases, with 14 bases spanning the gap. This CDR3 has 13 amino acids. Per the germline V gene, CDR1 is MNHEY and CDR2 is SMNVEV (reference sequence). The CDR3 sequence is CASSVGQTGEQYF. DNA for the CDR3: TGTGCCAGCAGTGTAGGGCAGACTGGCGAGCAGTACTTC.

Only a few counts were recorded for this clonotype. V is TRBV6-4 and J is TRBJ1-5; a possible D gene is TRBD1 (5 bases). This CDR3 is 14 amino acids long. Deletions cut 10 bases from V and 4 bases from J, with 17 bases between. Germline CDR1 and CDR2: MRHNA and SNTAGT. The CDR3 reads CATKGRRINQPQHF. CDR3 DNA sequence: TGTGCCACCAAGGGACGGAGGATTAATCAGCCCCAGCATTTT.

The rearrangement uses TRBV20-1 and TRBJ2-3, with TRBD1 matching over 7 bases. With V trimmed by 5 bases and J by 5 bases, 4 bases remained unmatched. The CDR3 spans 12 residues. Per germline, CDR1 DFQATT and CDR2 SNEGSKA (reference sequence). The chain's CDR3 is CSAGQDRDTQYF. The CDR3 DNA reads TGCAGTGCTGGACAGGACAGAGATACGCAGTATTTT.

This clonotype has a count of ten or more. The CDR3 region has the DNA TGTGCCAGCAGCTTAGCGTTTGGACTAGCGGGAGTTGAGCAGTACTTC. Its protein is CASSLAFGLAGVEQYF. The V and J genes are TRBV7-9 and TRBJ2-7, with 13 bases aligning to TRBD2. The CDR3 is 16 residues long. In germline, CDR1 is SEHNR, CDR2 FQNEAQ (reference sequence). V was pared by 0 bases and J by 7 bases, with 6 bases of the junction left unmatched. The whole variable domain, remainder taken from reference TRBV7-9 and TRBJ2-7, is DTGVSQNPRHKITKRGQNVTFRCDPISEHNRLYWYRQTLGQGPEFLTYFQNEAQLEKSRLLSDRFSAERPKGSFSTLEIQRTEQGDSAMYLCASSLAFGLAGVEQYFGPGTRLTVT.

This clonotype occurred many times. The DNA for the CDR3 is TGTGCCAGCAGTTATCAGGGAGGGTTTTCTGAAGCTTTCTTT. This codes for CASSYQGGFSEAFF. The chain combines TRBV6-6 with TRBJ1-1; tentatively, D is TRBD1 (5 bases). CDR1 and CDR2 from the germline V gene are MNHNY and SVGAGI (reference sequence). Trimming pared 3 bases from V and 6 bases from J, leaving 14 bases between. This CDR3 spans 14 amino acids.

This chain uses TRBV7-3 with TRBJ2-3; D not certain. Looked up from germline, CDR1 is SGHTA and CDR2 is FQGTGA. This CDR3 has 15 residues. The V gene lost 2 bases and the J gene lost 6 bases, with 15 bases spanning the gap. CDR3 sequence: CASSLEPRSSDTQYF. CDR3 sequence (DNA): TGTGCCAGCAGCTTAGAGCCAAGGTCATCGGATACGCAGTATTTT.

This clonotype was counted between two and nine times. This chain links TRBV9 with TRBJ2-7; TRBD1 aligns across 7 bases. CDR1 and CDR2 from the germline V gene are SGDLS and YYNGEE. J lost 3 bases, V lost 0 bases, and 6 bases had no gene match. CDR3 length equals 15 residues. For the CDR3, the DNA is TGTGCCAGCAGCGTAGATTGGGACAGAAGCTACGAGCAGTACTTC. Translated: CASSVDWDRSYEQYF.

There are a few counts of this clonotype. The chain carries TRBV4-1 and TRBJ2-5, with D unclear. The CDR3 contains 16 residues. The V end was cut by 2 bases, the J end by 5 bases, with 18 bases between. Germline values: CDR1 MGHRA, CDR2 YSYEKL. The CDR3: CASSQTWWSPQETQYF. CDR3 nucleotide sequence: TGCGCCAGCAGCCAAACCTGGTGGAGTCCGCAGGAGACCCAGTACTTC.

The V gene is TRBV7-2, the J gene TRBJ1-6; D is ambiguous. The V end was cut by 2 bases, the J end by 3 bases, with 11 bases between. Germline V gives CDR1 SGHTA, CDR2 FQGNSA. This CDR3 spans 16 amino acids. The CDR3 DNA reads TGTGCCAGCAGCTTACGTAGAGATTACTATAATTCACCCCTCCACTTT. Its protein product is CASSLRRDYYNSPLHF.

As concerns this clonotype: The germline gene is not matched at one end of the junction; a read error may be the cause. The genes are TRBV11-1 and TRBJ2-1, with D possibly matching TRBD1 (6 bases). Per germline, CDR1 SGHAT and CDR2 FQDESV (reference sequence). This CDR3 has 12 residues. CDR3 region: CASSHRVNQQFF. CDR3 nucleotides: TGTGCCAGCAGCCACAGGGTCAATCAGCAGTTCTTC.

Concerning this clonotype: Mismatch with germline at one junction end may stem from a read error. The chain is built from TRBV25-1 and TRBJ2-3; TRBD2 aligns across 7 bases. CDR3 length: 13 amino acids. Looked up from germline, CDR1 is MGHDK and CDR2 is SYGVNS. CDR3 protein: CASSGDYTDAQYF. CDR3 nucleotide sequence: TGTGCCAGCTCCGGGGACTACACAGATGCGCAGTATTTT.

The rearrangement links TRBV20-1 to TRBJ2-1, with D perhaps TRBD1 (5 bases). Germline lookup yields CDR1 DFQATT and CDR2 SNEGSKA (reference sequence). The germline V and J ends were trimmed by 0 bases and 0 bases, with 12 bases remaining between them. The length of the CDR3 is 16 residues. CDR3 region: CSARDGARSSYNEQFF. Here the CDR3 DNA reads TGCAGTGCTAGAGATGGGGCTAGGAGCTCCTACAATGAGCAGTTCTTC.

The V call is TRBV28, the J call TRBJ2-1, with 9 bases fitting TRBD1. Germline CDR1 reads MDHEN; CDR2 reads SYDVKM. V lost 3 bases and J lost 5; bases outside the gene matches: 5. The CDR3 runs 15 residues. The CDR3 DNA follows: TGTGCCAGCAGTTTGGCAGACAGGGGGGACAATGAGCAGTTCTTC. It is translated as CASSLADRGDNEQFF.

The rearrangement uses TRBV7-9 and TRBJ1-6; D is ambiguous. Trimming left V 7 bases short and J 8 bases short, with 12 bases between. The CDR3 extends over 13 amino acids. Germline values: CDR1 SEHNR, CDR2 FQNEAQ (reference sequence). The CDR3 DNA reads as TGTGCCAGCAACTCTTGGGAGTATTCACCCCTCCACTTT. Translating gives CASNSWEYSPLHF.

The V and J genes are TRBV6-2 or TRBV6-3 and TRBJ2-1; the match to TRBD2 covers 12 bases. This CDR3 comprises 17 residues. The J segment lost 3 bases and the V segment lost 5 bases, leaving 8 bases of the junction unmatched. Germline V CDR1 and CDR2: MNHEY, SVGEGT. CDR3 nucleotides: TGTGCCAGCAGTGGGGTCCTAGCGGGGGGGCGCTACAATGAGCAGTTCTTC. Translated: CASSGVLAGGRYNEQFF.

This sequence joins TRBV10-2 and TRBJ1-2; a possible D gene is TRBD1 (6 bases). CDR3 length equals 14 residues. V lost 4 bases and J 2 bases, leaving 11 bases between the germline ends. Germline lookup yields CDR1 WSHSY and CDR2 SAAADI. This chain's CDR3 is CASSAGQTNYGYTF. The CDR3 region has the DNA TGCGCCAGCAGTGCCGGACAGACGAACTATGGCTACACCTTC.

On this clonotype itself: Germline is not matched at one junction end, which may reflect a read error. The V call is TRBV20-1, the J call TRBJ2-1; TRBD2 agrees at 10 bases. CDR3 length equals 13 residues. Germline loops: CDR1 DFQATT, CDR2 SNEGSKA (reference sequence). The CDR3 region is CCARALAGDEQFF. The CDR3 DNA reads as TGCTGTGCCAGAGCTCTAGCGGGAGATGAGCAGTTCTTC.

The CDR3 here is CASSFSKDRGYEQFF. DNA of the CDR3: TGTGCCAGCAGCTTTTCCAAGGACAGGGGATACGAGCAGTTCTTC. The chain is built from TRBV11-1 and TRBJ2-1, with TRBD1 matching over 9 bases. CDR1 is SGHAT, CDR2 FQDESV, per germline (reference sequence). The CDR3 extends over 15 amino acids. V gave up 3 bases and J gave up 10 bases; unmatched junction bases: 10.

This clonotype was detected a few times. The chain has TRBV29-1 and TRBJ2-3; maybe TRBD2 (5 bases). This CDR3 comprises 15 residues. V lost 4 bases to trimming and J lost 0 bases, with 14 bases between them. In germline, CDR1 is SQVTM, CDR2 ANQGSEA. For the CDR3, the DNA is TGCAGCGTTGCCCCCCCAGAGGGCAGCACAGATACGCAGTATTTT. Encoded protein: CSVAPPEGSTDTQYF.

This sequence joins TRBV5-1 and TRBJ1-1; 8 bases agree with TRBD1. In germline, CDR1 is SGHRS, CDR2 YFSETQ. The CDR3 is 18 amino acids. With V trimmed by 3 bases and J by 0 bases, 13 bases remained unmatched. The CDR3 loop reads CASSSRLTDREMNTEAFF. DNA for the CDR3: TGCGCCAGCAGCTCCCGCCTGACGGACAGGGAGATGAACACTGAAGCTTTCTTT.